This record covers a single TCR beta chain. There is no known antigen for this receptor. No base qualities exist here, and no much larger clone lies one base off it. This entry comes from a study of cytomegalovirus exposure and HLA in healthy donors (TCRdb year 2017). In terms of the full investigation: An earlier analysis of about 530 of the donors reported about 280 Gb of sequence data and 95 million to 120 million unique TCR beta sequences obtained from some 170 million T cells. Donor age, sex, ethnicity and CMV serostatus were compiled together with the repertoire data. Of the roughly 410 genotyped donors, over 80% were placed in the genetic ancestry cluster associated with self-reported Caucasian donors. An early release covering over 500 HLA-typed donors comprised roughly 300 gigabases of sequencing data and about 90 million unique TCR sequences. The study used immunosequencing to profile the T cell repertoires of 670 or so subjects and linked those repertoires to cytomegalovirus serostatus. Typing coverage differed by locus: A, B, C, DRB1 and DQB1 were typed in about 629-640 donors, DQA1 in 500 to 550, DPA1 in approximately 600, and DPB1 in around 490. The study aimed to test whether cataloging public T cell receptors could reveal signatures of past pathogen exposure. In addition to the first cohort of 650 to 800 subjects, a separate validation cohort of 120 different subjects was used. An earlier analysis of 587 of the donors used high-throughput TCR beta sequencing to judge whether each TCR beta V gene segment behaved as functional or pseudogenic. On average, roughly 240,000 unique TCR beta nucleotide sequences were sequenced per donor among a few hundred genotyped donors of the cohort, with 15% to 20% of those sequences being non-productive. A later analysis re-examined previously published TCR beta repertoires from just over 650 donors and added high-resolution HLA genotyping to investigate patterns of TCR occurrence. Because of strong linkage in the cohort, roughly 5 DR-DQ haplotypes were treated as single units for association and clustering. To predict cytomegalovirus infection status, the study combined high-throughput TCR immunosequencing, statistical association of individual TCRs with disease status, and machine learning. A later genetic analysis took genome-wide SNP genotypes for about three fifths of the 666 donors and used that subset as a discovery cohort. All discovery cohort repertoires had been generated using a single sequencing platform. Both class I and class II loci were covered by HLA typing, at four-digit resolution. The later analysis used no new phenotypic data to find candidate immune exposures, relying instead on TCR beta sequences and their occurrence across donors.

Broad study findings and their caveats: According to a later analysis, TCR association rates differed among HLA loci, with DRB1 alleles showing the most associated TCRs and HLA-C alleles showing the fewest. Most TCR sequences were observed very rarely across donors, whereas some public TCRs were present in many individuals. Three of the identified cytomegalovirus-associated TCR beta chains were confirmed in vitro to be specific for cytomegalovirus antigens. The classifier was reported to diagnose cytomegalovirus status with high specificity and sensitivity in both the original and validation cohorts. Some IMGT-functional V segments, including TRBV6-2 and TRBV6-3, could not be distinguished by the 87-base-pair reads and were therefore excluded. V-gene and J-gene trimming of TCR beta chains was associated with a missense DCLRE1C variant in a later genetic analysis, and the association was replicated in an independent cohort. Presence/absence analyses assumed roughly uniform sequencing depth across donors, an assumption that may not hold. In a later analysis, several top co-occurrence clusters were reported to appear linked to parvovirus B19, influenza, CMV and Epstein-Barr virus. According to a later genetic analysis, donors in an Asian-associated ancestry cluster had fewer N-insertions in productive TCRs than the approximately 650-donor mean. A further reported finding was that TCR beta sequences accurately predicted the HLA-A and HLA-B alleles for most subjects in the first cohort. A later analysis found that most CMV-associated TCR beta chains appeared HLA-restricted, with HLA associations seemingly driven largely by CMV exposure. The authors suggested that the approach could potentially be extended to other disease states and immunological phenotypes. In this cohort, only TCR beta chains were sequenced, and detectable features were limited by the absence of alpha or paired-chain data. The earlier analysis of about 600 of the donors excluded some 15 rarely observed V segments, including chromosome 9 orphons, because counts were too low. At a false discovery rate of 0.05, a later analysis linked under 20,000 TCR beta sequences to specific HLA alleles. Strong co-occurrence of HLA alleles, especially DR and DQ, made assigning TCR associations to individual alleles difficult. The study gave a list of around 170 TCR beta chains associated with cytomegalovirus. A cluster of highly shared sequence variants was judged likely to represent a technical artifact of the sequencing pipeline. Linkage disequilibrium might explain the correlated functional status among segregating V segments, but an unknown experimental factor could not be ruled out. In an earlier analysis of 450 to 750 of the donors, most TCR beta V segments appeared in productive rearrangements about 87% or about 30% of the time, broadly matching IMGT annotations. Because HLA typing was missing for some donors at each locus, association tests included only the typed subset. The only immune exposure information available for the cohort was CMV serostatus. A later analysis found that HLA-associated TCR beta chains were more clonally expanded and had lower generation probabilities than equally common non-associated chains.

The library relied on the immunoSEQ multiplex PCR assay. A mixture of 60 forward primers for TCR Vbeta segments and 13 reverse primers for TCR Jbeta segments was used in the multiplex PCR. The CDR3 region of rearranged TCR beta genes was amplified from genomic DNA by a multiplex PCR assay. The Illumina HiSeq System was used to sequence the amplified TCR beta libraries as 87-base-pair reads. The original methods were these. In a later analysis, some 80 million unique TCR beta chains were counted across the roughly 700 repertoires, and some 10 million of these chains were shared by at least two donors. A nearest-neighbor algorithm error-corrected the raw reads and collapsed the reads into unique sequences, merging closely related sequences to remove PCR and sequencing errors. Alignment of CDR3 sequences to IMGT reference sequences was used to assign V, D and J gene segments. For a sequence to be retained, a match of at least six nucleotides to both a V gene segment and a J gene segment was required. Rearrangements were called productive when the CDR3 lacked stop codons and stayed in frame with V and J; all others were non-productive. Following IMGT convention, CDR3 was defined as the stretch from the second conserved V-encoded cysteine up to the conserved J-encoded phenylalanine. Sequences without an unambiguous match to a single V gene segment were excluded from the earlier analysis of approximately 560 of the donors. An earlier analysis of a few hundred of the donors called V segments functional above 56.7% productive rearrangements and segregating when the between-donor standard deviation exceeded 5%. A statistical classification framework was built for diagnosing cytomegalovirus status from the catalog of TCR beta chain sequences. V and J gene assignment, in a later analysis, came from comparing TCR nucleotide sequences with IMGT/GENE-DB human TR gene sequences. A later analysis assigned CDR3 sequences and most-parsimonious VDJ recombination scenarios with the TCRdist pipeline. In a later analysis, each TCR beta chain was defined by its CDR3 amino acid sequence together with its V-gene family, and reads without a unique V-gene family were excluded. A later analysis removed nearly 600 highly shared, low-generation-probability nucleotide sequences to deal with suspected cross-contamination and a sequencing artifact. A later analysis calculated a clonal expansion index for each public chain from normalized within-repertoire ranks of inferred template counts. In a later analysis, generation probabilities were computed with a VDJ recombination model fitted to out-of-frame rearrangements, and the resulting probabilities were checked against IGoR. In a later analysis, hypergeometric tests were used to score TCR-TCR, TCR-HLA and TCR-CMV co-occurrence, with a repertoire-size bias correction applied to TCR pairs. To estimate false discovery rates, a later analysis permuted the HLA or CMV assignments 20 times. In a later analysis, co-occurring TCRs were grouped using DBSCAN, and TCRdist sequence similarity was added for clustering within HLA-allele-positive subsets. Repertoires with fewer than 30,000 or more than 120,000 public chains, plus five repertoires with anomalous nucleotide sharing, were excluded from co-occurrence clustering. This is the immuneACCESS table as TCRdb keeps it, with only in-frame sequences that have V and J called. A part of the clones is gone; compared with another copy, unresolved V genes explain less than half, and the rest is unexplained. That table supplies the V and J calls and clone size; D and trimming were determined from the DNA. This sample gives around 180,000 clones in total; around 80% of them show up just once. Together, the top ten hold 2% to 2.5% of the sample.

The cohort consisted of 600 to 750 healthy bone marrow donors. At the time of sampling, all cohort members were nominally healthy, though unrecorded immune exposures were likely present. The donor was CMV seronegative and belonged to the group of approximately 320 seronegative cohort members. A peripheral blood sample was collected from each donor, and TCR beta sequencing was performed on peripheral blood mononuclear cells. Genomic DNA extraction from the blood cell samples was performed with the Qiagen DNeasy Blood Extraction Kit. The germline V gene sets CDR1 to SGDLS and CDR2 to YYNGEE. The CDR3 runs 16 residues from the cysteine to the phenylalanine. The CDR3 DNA has 48 bases and is translated from base 1. V and J are truncated by 5 bases and 4 bases respectively, leaving an intervening sequence of 20 bases.

The rearranged chain carries TRBV9 and TRBJ2-3; TRBD2 is possibly the D segment (7 matching bases). The sample comprised PBMCs. This clonotype was obtained from a male donor in good health and CMV-seronegative. The DNA sequence is TGTGCCAGCAGTGAAGGGGGGGCAGGGAGGTCAGATACGCAGTATTTT. This gives the protein CASSEGGAGRSDTQYF.